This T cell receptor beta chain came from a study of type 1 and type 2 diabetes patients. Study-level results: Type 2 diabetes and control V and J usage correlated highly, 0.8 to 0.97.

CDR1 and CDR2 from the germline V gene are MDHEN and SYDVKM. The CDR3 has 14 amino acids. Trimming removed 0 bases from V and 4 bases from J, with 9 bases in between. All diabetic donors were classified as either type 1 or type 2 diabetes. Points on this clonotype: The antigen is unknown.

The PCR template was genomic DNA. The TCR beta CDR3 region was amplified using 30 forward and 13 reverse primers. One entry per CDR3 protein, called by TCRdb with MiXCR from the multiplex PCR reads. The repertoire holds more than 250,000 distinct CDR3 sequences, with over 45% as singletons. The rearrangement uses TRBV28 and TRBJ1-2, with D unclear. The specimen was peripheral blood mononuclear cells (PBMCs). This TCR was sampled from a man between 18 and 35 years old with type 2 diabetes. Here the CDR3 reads CASSLWEYPYGYTF. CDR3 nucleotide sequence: TGTGCCAGCAGTTTATGGGAGTATCCCTATGGCTACACCTTC.